The 23 T cell receptor beta chains below all came from one sample that was sequenced in a study of blood T cell repertoires in COVID-19. Using immunoSEQ multiplex PCR, the repertoire was profiled, and TCRdb retains in-frame clones only, with some absent. The profile covers 300,000 to 400,000 clones, with 80% to 90% appearing a single time and around 4.6% taken by the ten largest. Sequenced: PBMCs or T cells enriched from blood (not recorded which). The source is a man aged 30 to 45 who had recovered from COVID-19.

The rearrangement uses TRBV19 and TRBJ1-2; 12 bases map to TRBD1. This CDR3 has 15 residues. Trimming cost V 7 bases and J 5 bases; bases outside gene matches: 8. CDR1 LNHDA and CDR2 SQIVND come from the germline V gene (reference sequence). The CDR3 region has the DNA TGTGCCAGTACCAGGGACAGGGGGCGATCTTATGGCTACACCTTC. It encodes CASTRDRGRSYGYTF.

The rearrangement links TRBV5-1 to TRBJ2-7; D is perhaps TRBD1 (6 bases). CDR3 length: 15 residues. The V end was cut by 3 bases, the J end by 4 bases, with 17 bases between. Germline V gene lookup returns CDR1 SGHRS and CDR2 YFSETQ. The CDR3, as DNA: TGCGCCAGCAGCTCCGGGACCATTCAGGGGTACGAGCAGTACTTC. This sequence encodes CASSSGTIQGYEQYF.

Regarding this clone: The sample contains more than one DNA sequence encoding this CDR3. The chain couples TRBV5-1 to TRBJ1-1, with D possibly TRBD1 on 6 matching bases. CDR1 and CDR2 (germline): SGHRS, YFSETQ. This CDR3 is built from 14 residues. The V and J ends lost 4 bases and 0 bases respectively, with 10 bases between them. DNA for the CDR3: TGCGCCAGCAGCCCCGACAGGATGAACACTGAAGCTTTCTTT. This codes for CASSPDRMNTEAFF.

The chain links TRBV7-9 to TRBJ2-7; TRBD1 might be the D (6 bases). The CDR3 runs to 12 residues. The V end lost 5 bases, the J end lost 4 bases, and 9 bases lay between the germline ends. The germline V gene encodes CDR1 SEHNR and CDR2 FQNEAQ (reference sequence). The CDR3: CASSLRGYEQYF. The CDR3 nucleotides read TGTGCCAGCAGCCTGAGGGGGTACGAGCAGTACTTC. Filled out from reference TRBV7-9 and TRBJ2-7, the complete variable domain reads DTGVSQNPRHKITKRGQNVTFRCDPISEHNRLYWYRQTLGQGPEFLTYFQNEAQLEKSRLLSDRFSAERPKGSFSTLEIQRTEQGDSAMYLCASSLRGYEQYFGPGTRLTVT.

This clone appeared a few times. The chain joins TRBV5-1 to TRBJ1-2; 7 bases map to TRBD1. V shed 4 bases and J 8 bases; nucleotides not matched to a gene: 11. This CDR3 has 14 residues. Per germline, CDR1 SGHRS and CDR2 YFSETQ. CDR3 loop: CASSPGTGAAGYTF. The DNA of the CDR3 is TGCGCCAGCAGCCCGGGAACAGGGGCCGCGGGCTACACCTTC.

V usage is TRBV4-2 and J usage is TRBJ2-5; D is ambiguous. The CDR3 length is 14 residues. Germline lookup yields CDR1 LGHNA and CDR2 YNFKEQ. Trimming took off 0 bases at V and 4 bases at J, with 9 bases between the two ends. This CDR3 is CASSQEGRGETQYF. The CDR3, as DNA: TGTGCCAGCAGCCAAGAAGGTAGAGGAGAGACCCAGTACTTC.

The V and J genes are TRBV28 and TRBJ2-3; 8 bases fit TRBD1. The CDR3 is made up of 13 amino acids. Germline V gives CDR1 MDHEN, CDR2 SYDVKM. V was clipped by 6 bases and J by 6 bases; unmatched bases: 5. The CDR3 DNA is TGTGCCAGCAGGTGGACAGGGTATGATACGCAGTATTTT. Translation: CASRWTGYDTQYF.

The chain recombines TRBV28 with TRBJ1-1; tentative D call: TRBD1 (6 bases). The CDR3 totals 14 residues. Trimming cost V 2 bases and J 5 bases, with 12 bases left between them. Germline CDR1 reads MDHEN; CDR2 reads SYDVKM. Written as DNA, the CDR3 is TGTGCCAGCAGTTTAGGCAGGGGAGGGACTGAAGCTTTCTTT. Amino acid sequence: CASSLGRGGTEAFF.

The chain combines TRBV24-1 with TRBJ2-3, with 10 bases lining up with TRBD2. This CDR3 spans 15 amino acids. Germline V gives CDR1 KGHDR, CDR2 SFDVKD. With 5 bases clipped from V and 4 bases from J, the junction kept 5 bases outside the gene matches. The CDR3 bases are TGTGCCACCAGTGGTCCTAGCGGGGGCCCAGATACGCAGTATTTT. Translating gives CATSGPSGGPDTQYF.

On this clone itself: The same CDR3 can be traced to other DNA sequences in this sample. The chain couples TRBV5-1 to TRBJ2-5, with 11 bases identical to TRBD1. Germline loops: CDR1 SGHRS, CDR2 YFSETQ. The V gene end was trimmed by 3 bases and the J gene end by 5 bases; junction bases not matched to a gene: 6. The CDR3 is made up of 15 amino acids. For the CDR3, the DNA is TGCGCCAGCAGCTCGGACAGGGGGCTTGGGGAGACCCAGTACTTC. Translating it yields CASSSDRGLGETQYF.

The genes are TRBV18 and TRBJ2-6; tentative D call: TRBD1 (5 bases). Germline V gives CDR1 KGHSH, CDR2 LQKENI. V was clipped by 4 bases and J by 0 bases, with 7 bases between them. The CDR3 runs 15 residues. This chain's CDR3 is CASSRQISGANVLTF. The CDR3 DNA follows: TGTGCCAGCTCACGACAGATCTCTGGGGCCAACGTCCTGACTTTC.

The chain employs TRBV2 and TRBJ2-2, with 16 bases identical to TRBD2. Looked up from germline, CDR1 is SNHLY and CDR2 is FYNNEI. The CDR3 spans 17 residues. Trimming cost V 6 bases and J 4 bases; bases outside gene matches: 5. The CDR3 here is CASRGLAGGPGTGELFF. In nucleotides, the CDR3 is TGTGCCAGCAGGGGACTAGCGGGGGGGCCGGGCACCGGGGAGCTGTTTTTT.

J is TRBJ1-1 and V is TRBV14; TRBD1 matches at 7 bases. V was clipped by 1 base and J by 0 bases; unmatched bases: 2. From germline, CDR1 is SGHDN and CDR2 FVKESK. The CDR3 consists of 15 residues. The CDR3 loop reads CASSQGGTVNTEAFF. CDR3 sequence (DNA): TGTGCCAGCAGCCAAGGAGGGACAGTGAACACTGAAGCTTTCTTT.

The chain is built from TRBV4-2 and TRBJ2-3; 12 positions match TRBD2. With 0 bases clipped from V and 6 bases from J, the junction kept 4 bases outside the gene matches. Germline CDR1 is LGHNA and CDR2 is YNFKEQ. The CDR3 consists of 16 residues. The CDR3 sequence is CASSQELAGGPDTQYF. The CDR3 region has the DNA TGTGCCAGCAGCCAAGAGCTAGCGGGGGGGCCCGATACGCAGTATTTT.

The chain links TRBV19 to TRBJ2-5; TRBD2 matches 10 bases. The germline V gene encodes CDR1 LNHDA and CDR2 SQIVND (reference sequence). V was clipped by 1 base and J by 5 bases; unmatched bases: 7. The CDR3 is 16 amino acids. The CDR3 DNA reads TGTGCCAGTAGTATAGGTTTGGGACTAGCGCATGAGACCCAGTACTTC. It yields the protein CASSIGLGLAHETQYF.

On this clone: One junction end disagrees with the germline gene, perhaps due to a read error. The V gene is TRBV9, the J gene TRBJ2-5; D tentatively fits TRBD1 or TRBD2 (6 bases each). Germline CDR1 and CDR2: SGDLS and YYNGEE. CDR3 length: 14 amino acids. The CDR3 nucleotides read TGTGCCAGCAGGGTAGGAGGGGGCCAAGAGACCCAGTACTTC. This encodes CASRVGGGQETQYF.

The rearrangement uses TRBV3-1 (or the pseudogene TRBV3-2) and TRBJ2-3, with TRBD2 matching 11 bases. This CDR3 contains 16 residues. V trimming: 7 bases; J trimming: 2 bases; junction bases outside the gene matches: 8. Germline-derived CDR1 and CDR2 are LGHDT and YNNKEL (reference sequence). CDR3 coding DNA: TGTGCCAGCAACTCCCGACTAGCGGGGTCCACAGATACGCAGTATTTT. It specifies CASNSRLAGSTDTQYF.

The chain employs TRBV28 and TRBJ2-1; TRBD2 might be the D (5 bases). V gave up 5 bases and J gave up 9 bases, with 20 bases separating them. The CDR3 length is 15 residues. CDR1 and CDR2 (germline): MDHEN, SYDVKM. CDR3: CASSDGRGNVGEQFF. The CDR3 DNA sequence: TGTGCCAGCAGTGACGGACGGGGAAATGTGGGTGAGCAGTTCTTC.

This rearrangement joins TRBV11-2 to TRBJ2-1; TRBD1 matches 8 bases. Germline CDR1 is SGHAT and CDR2 is FQNNGV. The trim removed 5 bases at V and 3 bases at J, leaving 6 bases unmatched. The CDR3 sequence is 15 residues long. The CDR3 DNA reads as TGTGCCAGCAGCCGCCGGGACAGGTACTACAATGAGCAGTTCTTC. Translating it yields CASSRRDRYYNEQFF.

The rearrangement uses TRBV7-9 and TRBJ1-5; the D is unclear. The CDR3 covers 13 residues. Trimming stripped 5 bases from V and 5 bases from J, with 10 bases between. Germline CDR1 is SEHNR and CDR2 is FQNEAQ (reference sequence). The CDR3 DNA is TGTGCCAGCAGCACGGGAGAGGATCAGCCCCAGCATTTT. Translation: CASSTGEDQPQHF. The full variable domain, its missing parts supplied by reference TRBV7-9 and TRBJ1-5, is DTGVSQNPRHKITKRGQNVTFRCDPISEHNRLYWYRQTLGQGPEFLTYFQNEAQLEKSRLLSDRFSAERPKGSFSTLEIQRTEQGDSAMYLCASSTGEDQPQHFGDGTRLSIL.

V usage is TRBV6-5 and J usage is TRBJ2-3; D is possibly TRBD2 (6 bases). Trimming shortened V by 2 bases and J by 2 bases, and 11 bases separated the two germline ends. This CDR3 region has 15 residues. Per the germline V gene, CDR1 is MNHEY and CDR2 is SVGAGI. The CDR3 spells CASSYLRGLTDTQYF. Here the CDR3 DNA reads TGTGCCAGCAGTTACCTTCGGGGACTCACAGATACGCAGTATTTT.

The chain is built from TRBV11-3 and TRBJ2-7; 10 bases are a match to TRBD1. Trimming removed 0 bases from V and 5 bases from J; junction bases left unmatched: 4. The CDR3 runs 15 residues. Germline-derived CDR1 and CDR2 are SGHNT and YENEEA. DNA of the CDR3: TGTGCCAGCAGCTTAGACCCGGGACAGGGGAACGAGCAGTACTTC. Its protein product is CASSLDPGQGNEQYF.

The chain links TRBV7-2 to TRBJ1-5; weak D call: TRBD1 (6 bases). Trimming left V 5 bases short and J 6 bases short, with 11 bases between. In germline, CDR1 is SGHTA, CDR2 FQGNSA. The CDR3 consists of 13 residues. This CDR3 reads CASSGTPGQPQHF. The CDR3 coding sequence is TGTGCCAGCAGCGGGACACCAGGTCAGCCCCAGCATTTT.